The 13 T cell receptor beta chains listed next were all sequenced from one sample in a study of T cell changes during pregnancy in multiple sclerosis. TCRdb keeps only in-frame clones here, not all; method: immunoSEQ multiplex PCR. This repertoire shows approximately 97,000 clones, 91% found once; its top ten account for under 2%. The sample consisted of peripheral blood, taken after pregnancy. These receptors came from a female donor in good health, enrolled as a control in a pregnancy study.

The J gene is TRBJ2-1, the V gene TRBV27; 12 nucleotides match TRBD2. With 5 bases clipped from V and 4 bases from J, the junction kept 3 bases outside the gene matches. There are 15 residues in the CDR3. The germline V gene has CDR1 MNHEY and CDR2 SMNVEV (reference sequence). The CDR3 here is CASSILAGGYNEQFF. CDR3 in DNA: TGTGCCAGCAGTATACTAGCGGGGGGTTACAATGAGCAGTTCTTC.

CDR3 nucleotide sequence: TGTGCCACGGGGGGGACCTCCTACGAGCAGTACTTC. Protein sequence: CATGGTSYEQYF. V and J are TRBV10-3 and TRBJ2-7, with 8 bases aligning to TRBD2. Germline V gene lookup returns CDR1 ENHRY and CDR2 SYGVKD. This CDR3 contains 12 residues. J lost 0 bases, V lost 10 bases, and 2 bases had no gene match.

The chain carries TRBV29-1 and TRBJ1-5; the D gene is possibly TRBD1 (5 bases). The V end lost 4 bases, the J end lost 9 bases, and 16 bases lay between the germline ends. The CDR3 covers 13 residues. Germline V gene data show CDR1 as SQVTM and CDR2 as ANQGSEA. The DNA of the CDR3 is TGCAGCGTTGCAGGGCATGGTGGGCGGCCCCAGCATTTT. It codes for CSVAGHGGRPQHF.

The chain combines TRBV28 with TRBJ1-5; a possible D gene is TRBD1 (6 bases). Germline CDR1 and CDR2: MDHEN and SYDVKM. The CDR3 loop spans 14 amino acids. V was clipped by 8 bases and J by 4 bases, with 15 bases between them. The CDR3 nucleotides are TGTGCCAGCCTTCATAGACAGGAGAATCAGCCCCAGCATTTT. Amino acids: CASLHRQENQPQHF.

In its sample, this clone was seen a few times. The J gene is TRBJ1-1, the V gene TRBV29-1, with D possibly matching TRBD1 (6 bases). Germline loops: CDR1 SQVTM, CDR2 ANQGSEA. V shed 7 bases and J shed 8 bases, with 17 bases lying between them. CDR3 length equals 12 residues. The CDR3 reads CSGYRVAGEAFF. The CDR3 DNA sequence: TGCAGCGGATACAGGGTCGCCGGCGAAGCTTTCTTT.

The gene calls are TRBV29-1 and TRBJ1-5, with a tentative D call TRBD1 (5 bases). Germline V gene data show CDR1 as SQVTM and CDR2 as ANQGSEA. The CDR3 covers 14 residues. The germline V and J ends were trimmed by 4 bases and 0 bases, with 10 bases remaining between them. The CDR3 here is CSVAGRNSNQPQHF. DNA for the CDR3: TGCAGCGTTGCAGGGAGGAATAGCAATCAGCCCCAGCATTTT.

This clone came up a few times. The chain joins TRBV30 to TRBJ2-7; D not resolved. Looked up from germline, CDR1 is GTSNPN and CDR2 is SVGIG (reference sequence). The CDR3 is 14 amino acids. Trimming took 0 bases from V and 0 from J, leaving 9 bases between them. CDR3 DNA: TGTGCCTGGAGTGTGGAGCTTCTCTCCTACGAGCAGTACTTC. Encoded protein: CAWSVELLSYEQYF.

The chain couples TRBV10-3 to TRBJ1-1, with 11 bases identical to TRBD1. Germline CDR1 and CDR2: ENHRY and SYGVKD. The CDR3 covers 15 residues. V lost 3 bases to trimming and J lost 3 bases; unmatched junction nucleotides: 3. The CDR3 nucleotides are TGTGCCATCAGTGACCCGGGACAGGGGGACACTGAAGCTTTCTTT. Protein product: CAISDPGQGDTEAFF.

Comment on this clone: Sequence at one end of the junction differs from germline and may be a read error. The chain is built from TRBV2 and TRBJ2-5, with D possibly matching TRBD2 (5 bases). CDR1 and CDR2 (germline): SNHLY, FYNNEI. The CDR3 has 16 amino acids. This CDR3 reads CASTSYPWRLKETQYF. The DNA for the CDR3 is TGTGCAAGCACGTCCTACCCGTGGAGGTTGAAAGAGACCCAGTACTTC. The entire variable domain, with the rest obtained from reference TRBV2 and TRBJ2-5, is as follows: EPEVTQTPSHQVTQMGQEVILRCVPISNHLYFYWYRQILGQKVEFLVSFYNNEISEKSEIFDDQFSVERPDGSNFTLKIRSTKLEDSAMYFCASTSYPWRLKETQYFGPGTRLLVL.

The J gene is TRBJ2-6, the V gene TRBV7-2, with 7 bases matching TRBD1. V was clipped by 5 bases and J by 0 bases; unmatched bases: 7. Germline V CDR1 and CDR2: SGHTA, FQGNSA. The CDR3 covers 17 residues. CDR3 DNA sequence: TGTGCCAGCAGCCACAGGGGTGAGAGCTCTGGGGCCAACGTCCTGACTTTC. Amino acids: CASSHRGESSGANVLTF.

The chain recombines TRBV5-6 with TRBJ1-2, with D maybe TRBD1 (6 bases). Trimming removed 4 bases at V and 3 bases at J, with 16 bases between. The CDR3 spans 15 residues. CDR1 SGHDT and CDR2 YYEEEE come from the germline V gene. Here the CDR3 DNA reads TGTGCCAGCAGCCTTGGGGGCCTCTCTGACTATGGCTACACCTTC. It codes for CASSLGGLSDYGYTF.

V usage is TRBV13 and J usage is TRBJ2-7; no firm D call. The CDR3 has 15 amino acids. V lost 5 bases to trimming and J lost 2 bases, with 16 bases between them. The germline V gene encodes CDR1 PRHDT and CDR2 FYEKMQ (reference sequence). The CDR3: CASSPPPPSTYEQYF. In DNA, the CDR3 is TGTGCCAGCAGCCCCCCGCCGCCGTCTACCTACGAGCAGTACTTC.

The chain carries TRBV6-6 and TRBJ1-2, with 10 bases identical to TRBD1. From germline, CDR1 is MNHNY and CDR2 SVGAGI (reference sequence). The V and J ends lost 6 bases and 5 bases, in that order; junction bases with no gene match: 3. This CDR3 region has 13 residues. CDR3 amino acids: CASRDRGVYGYTF. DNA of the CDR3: TGTGCCAGCAGGGACAGGGGGGTATATGGCTACACCTTC.